This is a list of T cell receptor beta chains from one sample in a study of shared clonotypes between healthy human individuals. Clones were sequenced by immunoSEQ multiplex PCR, and TCRdb holds only the in-frame ones, with some missing. The data hold hundreds of thousands of clones, with approximately 79% observed a single time. Sequenced material: memory CD4+ T cells sorted from blood. The source is a woman aged 25-40 years in good health. Both conserved end residues are part of each CDR3. The D gene is left open where the match is weak. Clone size is not always given. Where it is, it says once, few, many or a class for expanded clones.

TRBV5-3	-	TRBJ1-5	-	TGTGCCAGAAGCTTGGCCGTGGGGGGCGCGGGCAATCAGCCCCAGCATTTT	CARSLAVGGAGNQPQHF
TRBV29-1	-	TRBJ2-5	-	TGCAGCGTAATGAAGGGAGAAGAGACCCAGTACTTC	CSVMKGEETQYF
TRBV19	-	TRBJ1-2	-	TGTGCCGGACGGAGGACCCTCGACTATGGCTACACCTTC	CAGRRTLDYGYTF
TRBV28	-	TRBJ2-3	TRBD2	TGTGCCAGCAGTTCCTGGACTAGCGGCACAGATACGCAGTATTTT	CASSSWTSGTDTQYF
TRBV5-1	-	TRBJ2-2	-	TGCGCCAGCAGCTTGGTCTCTGCTACCGGGGAGCTGTTTTTT	CASSLVSATGELFF
TRBV5-1	-	TRBJ2-5	TRBD1	TGCGCCAGCAGCCTCCTTCTACAGGGGGAGGAGACCCAGTACTTC	CASSLLLQGEETQYF
TRBV7-8	-	TRBJ1-3	-	TGTGCCAGCAGCCCCCTCCCCGGGGAGAAGGGAAGCTCTGGAAACACCATATATTTT	CASSPLPGEKGSSGNTIYF
TRBV6-6	once	TRBJ1-3	-	TGTGCCAGCAGTGGAACGGGGGTTGCGGGTGGAAACACCATATATTTT	CASSGTGVAGGNTIYF
TRBV9	-	TRBJ2-7	-	TGTGCCAGCAGCGTAGGTCACAGGGAAGGAGGCGAGCAGTACTTC	CASSVGHREGGEQYF
TRBV30	-	TRBJ2-1	-	TGTGCCTGGTCACGGGTTCTCTACAATGAGCAGTTCTTC	CAWSRVLYNEQFF
TRBV9	once	TRBJ2-7	TRBD2	TGTGCCAGCAGCGGCCGTAGCGGGAGCTCCTACGAGCAGTACTTC	CASSGRSGSSYEQYF
TRBV5-1	-	TRBJ2-5	-	TGCGCCAGCAGCTCAAAGCCGGGGCAAGAGACCCAGTACTTC	CASSSKPGQETQYF
TRBV11-2	-	TRBJ2-1	-	TGTGCCAGCAGCTCCCCCGACAGACAGGGAGGCAATGAGCAGTTCTTC	CASSSPDRQGGNEQFF
TRBV5-1	-	TRBJ2-1	TRBD2	TGCGCCAGCAGCCTGGGGACTAGCGAGGGGCCCGGCTACAATGAGCAGTTCTTC	CASSLGTSEGPGYNEQFF
TRBV5-4	-	TRBJ1-1	TRBD1	TGTGCCAGCAGCTCGGGGGACAGGGGGTTAGGGAACACTGAAGCTTTCTTT	CASSSGDRGLGNTEAFF
TRBV5-1	-	TRBJ2-3	-	TGCGCCAGCAGCTTGGGACTTTCGGGGGGCACAGATACGCAGTATTTT	CASSLGLSGGTDTQYF
TRBV7-9	many	TRBJ1-5	TRBD1	TGTGCCAGCAGCTCATCGGACAGGGGGGGCAATCAGCCCCAGCATTTT	CASSSSDRGGNQPQHF
TRBV6-6	-	TRBJ2-1	TRBD2	TGTGCCAGCAGTAAGACTAGCGGGCTATACAATGAGCAGTTCTTC	CASSKTSGLYNEQFF